What follows are 4 T cell receptor beta chains derived from one specimen sequenced in a study of CD8 T cells in Susac syndrome. When the RNA was reverse transcribed, random hexamers were used with an input of roughly 0.5 to 1 ug. TCRdb passed the immunoSEQ multiplex PCR reads through MiXCR, listing each CDR3 protein once. Found here are around 190,000 distinct CDR3 sequences, 90% to 95% of them singletons; the top ten hold more than 0.095%. What was sequenced was CD4+ T cells from PBMCs. The source is a human donor with Susac syndrome.

V gene TRBV29-1 combines with J gene TRBJ2-7; no clear D. The germline V gene encodes CDR1 SQVTM and CDR2 ANQGSEA. The CDR3 runs 13 residues. V dropped 6 bases and J dropped 7 bases, with 19 bases sitting between them. CDR3 sequence: CSVSDLDIREQYF. CDR3 coding DNA: TGCAGCGTGTCGGATCTCGACATACGGGAGCAGTACTTC.

The chain combines TRBV6-2 or TRBV6-3 with TRBJ2-3, with D tentatively TRBD2 (5 bases). The CDR3 length is 16 residues. Per germline, CDR1 MNHEY and CDR2 SVGEGT. Trimming removed 8 bases from V and 3 bases from J, with 21 bases in between. The CDR3 bases are TGTGCCAGCGGGCGGCGGGCCCTCCGACGGACAGATACGCAGTATTTT. Translation gives CASGRRALRRTDTQYF.

The rearrangement joins TRBV29-1 to TRBJ2-7; either TRBD1 or TRBD2 may fit D (5 bases each). The germline V gene has CDR1 SQVTM and CDR2 ANQGSEA. V lost 7 bases and J lost 1, with 17 bases in between. The CDR3 loop spans 14 amino acids. The CDR3 region has the DNA TGCAGCGGAGCGGACACGATTCTTTCCTACGAGCAGTACTTC. Protein product: CSGADTILSYEQYF.

The rearrangement joins TRBV27 to TRBJ1-6; possibly TRBD1 for D (5 bases). The V gene lost 2 bases and the J gene lost 7 bases, with 15 bases spanning the gap. CDR1 and CDR2 from the germline V gene are MNHEY and SMNVEV (reference sequence). The CDR3 totals 16 residues. CDR3 sequence: CASSLRRAGKNSPLHF. The CDR3 nucleotides read TGTGCCAGCAGTTTACGCAGGGCTGGGAAAAATTCACCCCTCCACTTT.